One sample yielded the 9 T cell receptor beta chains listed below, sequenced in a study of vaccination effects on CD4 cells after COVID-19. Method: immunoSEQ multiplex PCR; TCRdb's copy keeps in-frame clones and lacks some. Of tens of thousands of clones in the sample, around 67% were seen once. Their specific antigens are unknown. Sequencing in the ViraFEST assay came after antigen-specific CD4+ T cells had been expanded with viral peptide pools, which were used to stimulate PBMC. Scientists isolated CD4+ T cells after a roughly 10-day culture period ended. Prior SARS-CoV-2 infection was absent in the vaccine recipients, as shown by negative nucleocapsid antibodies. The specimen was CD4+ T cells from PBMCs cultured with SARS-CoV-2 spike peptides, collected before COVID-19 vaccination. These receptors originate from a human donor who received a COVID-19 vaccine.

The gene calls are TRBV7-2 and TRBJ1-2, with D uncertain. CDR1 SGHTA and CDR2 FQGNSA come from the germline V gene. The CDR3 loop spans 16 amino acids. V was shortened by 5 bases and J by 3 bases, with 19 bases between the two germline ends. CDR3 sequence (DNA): TGTGCCAGCAGCGCCCGGATGGGTGTAAGTTACTATGGCTACACCTTC. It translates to CASSARMGVSYYGYTF. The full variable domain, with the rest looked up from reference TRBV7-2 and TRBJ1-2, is GAGVSQSPSNKVTEKGKDVELRCDPISGHTALYWYRQSLGQGLEFLIYFQGNSAPDKSGLPSDRFSAERTGGSVSTLTIQRTQQEDSAVYLCASSARMGVSYYGYTFGSGTRLTVV.

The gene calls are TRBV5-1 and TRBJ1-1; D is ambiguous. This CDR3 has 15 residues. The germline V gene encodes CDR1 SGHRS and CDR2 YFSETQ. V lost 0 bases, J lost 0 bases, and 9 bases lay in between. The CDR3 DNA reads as TGCGCCAGCAGCTTGGGCCCTGGGGTGAACACTGAAGCTTTCTTT. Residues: CASSLGPGVNTEAFF.

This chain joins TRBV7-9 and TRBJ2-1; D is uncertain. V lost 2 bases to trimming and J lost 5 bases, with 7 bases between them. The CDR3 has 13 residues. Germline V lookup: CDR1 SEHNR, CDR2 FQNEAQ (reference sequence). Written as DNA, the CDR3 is TGTGCCAGCAGCTTACAGATGAACAATGAGCAGTTCTTC. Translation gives CASSLQMNNEQFF.

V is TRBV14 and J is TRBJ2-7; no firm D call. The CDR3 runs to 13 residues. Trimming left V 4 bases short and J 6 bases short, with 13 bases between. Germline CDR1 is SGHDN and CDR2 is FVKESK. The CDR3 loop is CASSPSPTGEQYF. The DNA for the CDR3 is TGTGCCAGCAGCCCCTCTCCTACGGGCGAGCAGTACTTC.

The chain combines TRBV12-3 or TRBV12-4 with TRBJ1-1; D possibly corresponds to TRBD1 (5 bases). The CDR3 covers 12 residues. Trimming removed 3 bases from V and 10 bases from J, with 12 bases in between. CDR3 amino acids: CASSLIPGGAFF. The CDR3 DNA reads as TGTGCCAGCAGTTTGATCCCCGGGGGAGCTTTCTTT.

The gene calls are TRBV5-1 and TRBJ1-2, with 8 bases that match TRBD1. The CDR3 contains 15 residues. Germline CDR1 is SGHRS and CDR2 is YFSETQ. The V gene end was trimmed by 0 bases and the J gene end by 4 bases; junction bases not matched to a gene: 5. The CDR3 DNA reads TGCGCCAGCAGCTTGGGGGCGGACAGGGCCTATGGCTACACCTTC. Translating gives CASSLGADRAYGYTF.

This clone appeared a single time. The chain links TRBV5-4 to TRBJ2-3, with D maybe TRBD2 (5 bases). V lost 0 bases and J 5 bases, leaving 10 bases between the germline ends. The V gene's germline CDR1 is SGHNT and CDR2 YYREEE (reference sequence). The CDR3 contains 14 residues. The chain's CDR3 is CASSLVIEGDTQYF. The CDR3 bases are TGTGCCAGCAGCTTGGTAATTGAGGGAGATACGCAGTATTTT.

The CDR3 DNA reads TGTGCCAGTAGTAAGGGCTATGGCTACACCTTC. Amino acids: CASSKGYGYTF. The chain combines TRBV10-3 with TRBJ1-2; no definite D call. Trimming removed 10 bases from V and 4 bases from J, with 10 bases in between. The CDR3 is 11 amino acids. Germline V gene data show CDR1 as ENHRY and CDR2 as SYGVKD.

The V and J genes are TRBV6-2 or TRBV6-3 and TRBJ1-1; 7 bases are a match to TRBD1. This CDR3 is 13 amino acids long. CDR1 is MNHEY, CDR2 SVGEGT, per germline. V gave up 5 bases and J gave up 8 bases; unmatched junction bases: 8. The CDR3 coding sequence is TGTGCCAGCAGTCCAAGTCGAGGGGGCGAAGCTTTCTTT. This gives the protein CASSPSRGGEAFF.